A selection of T cell receptor beta chains follows, all from one sample in a study of blood T cell repertoires in COVID-19. Sequencing was performed with immunoSEQ multiplex PCR; in TCRdb, only in-frame clones are kept and a portion is missing. The sample has under 200,000 clones; just over 85% are singletons. Material for sequencing was peripheral blood. The receptors come from a man aged 60 to 75 with acute or convalescent COVID-19. Both conserved end residues are part of each CDR3. A D gene is named only where the DNA matches it firmly. Where a row states a size, it is once, few, many or the class of an expanded clone; other rows omit it.

v_gene	abundance	j_gene	d_gene	CDR3nt	CDR3aa
TRBV4-2	.	TRBJ1-2	TRBD1	TGTGCCAGCACCCAGGACAGGATACATGGCTACACCTTC	CASTQDRIHGYTF
TRBV10-3	once	TRBJ1-5	TRBD1	TGTGCCATCAGGGACAGGGTGGGTCAGCCCCAGCATTTT	CAIRDRVGQPQHF
TRBV27	.	TRBJ2-1	TRBD2	TGTGCCAGCAGCTTGAGATTTGGGACTAGCGGTTACAATGAGCAGTTCTTC	CASSLRFGTSGYNEQFF
TRBV28	.	TRBJ2-5	TRBD2	TGTGCCAGCAGTTACGCCGGGACAGGGAGGGGACTAGCGGGAGAGACCCAGTACTTC	CASSYAGTGRGLAGETQYF
TRBV27	.	TRBJ2-1	TRBD2	TGTGCCAGCAGCTTGTTAGCCGAAAAGCGGGAGACCGGAATAGAGCAGTTCTTC	CASSLLAEKRETGIEQFF
TRBV6-6	.	TRBJ1-4	TRBD1	TGTGCCAGCAGTCCCCAGGGGGTTAATGAAAAACTGTTTTTT	CASSPQGVNEKLFF
TRBV28	.	TRBJ1-1	TRBD1	TGTGCCAGCAACCCCAGCAGAGGGACAGGGGGTACTGAAGCTTTCTTT	CASNPSRGTGGTEAFF
TRBV4-2	.	TRBJ1-2	TRBD1	TGTGCCAGCAGCCAAGAGTGGAGGCAGGGGGGATATGGCTACACCTTC	CASSQEWRQGGYGYTF
TRBV3-1/TRBV3-2	.	TRBJ2-7	TRBD2	TGTGCCAGCAGCCGAAAGCGGGAGGCGACCTACGAGCAGTACTTC	CASSRKREATYEQYF
TRBV19	few	TRBJ2-1	TRBD2	TGTGCCAGTAATTTAGCGGGAGTCGGCAATGAGCAGTTCTTC	CASNLAGVGNEQFF
TRBV13	.	TRBJ1-5	.	TGTGCCAGCAGCCGAGGGAGCAATCAGCCCCAGCATTTT	CASSRGSNQPQHF
TRBV2	once	TRBJ1-1	TRBD1	TGTGCCAGCACTCTGGGACAGGCGGAGGGGACTGAAGCTTTCTTT	CASTLGQAEGTEAFF
TRBV10-3	.	TRBJ1-1	.	TGTGCCATCAGCTCTGAGGGTCCCCTCGCTGAAGCTTTCTTT	CAISSEGPLAEAFF
TRBV5-1	.	TRBJ1-6	TRBD1	TGCGCCAGCAGCTTGGCCCCGACAGGGCAAAATTCACCCCTCCACTTT	CASSLAPTGQNSPLHF
TRBV5-4	.	TRBJ1-1	.	TGTGCCAGCAGCCCAGTTGGCCAGGGCGGCATGAACACTGAAGCTTTCTTT	CASSPVGQGGMNTEAFF
TRBV28	.	TRBJ2-3	.	TGTGCCAGCAGTGAGGGGAGGTGGTTGACGCAGTATTTT	CASSEGRWLTQYF
TRBV7-3	.	TRBJ2-1	TRBD2	TGTGCCAGCAGCTTTACGTCTAGCGGGTTCATTAGCCAGTTCTTC	CASSFTSSGFISQFF
TRBV14	.	TRBJ2-2	TRBD2	TGTGCCAGCAGCCCACTCGGGACTAGCGGGAGCGCCGGGGAGCTGTTTTTT	CASSPLGTSGSAGELFF
TRBV9	.	TRBJ2-1	TRBD2	TGTGCCAGCAGCGCGGGACTAGCGGGCTACAATGAGCAGTTCTTC	CASSAGLAGYNEQFF
TRBV24-1	.	TRBJ1-1	.	TGTGCCACCAGTGATCCGGGGTCTGAAGCTTTCTTT	CATSDPGSEAFF
TRBV18	few	TRBJ2-4	.	TGTGCCAGCTCTCCAAGGGGTGTTGAAAACATTCAGTACTTC	CASSPRGVENIQYF
TRBV5-6	.	TRBJ2-1	.	TGTGCCAGCAGCTACTCGATAGAGCAGTTCTTC	CASSYSIEQFF
TRBV10-3	.	TRBJ2-3	TRBD1	TGTGCCATCAGTGAAGGGACAGGCACAGATACGCAGTATTTT	CAISEGTGTDTQYF
TRBV30	.	TRBJ1-5	TRBD1	TGTGCCTGGAGTGCAGGGGGCTTCCAGCCCCAGCATTTT	CAWSAGGFQPQHF
TRBV6-5	.	TRBJ1-5	.	TGTGCCAGCAGTCCTTCAGTTAGCAATCAGCCCCAGCATTTT	CASSPSVSNQPQHF
TRBV7-9	.	TRBJ1-1	.	TGTGCCAGCAGCCCCCGGGTCGTGGGTTTTACTGAAGCTTTCTTT	CASSPRVVGFTEAFF
TRBV7-2	.	TRBJ1-1	.	TGTGCCAGCAGCTTACTAAGGGGCTGGGGCACTGAAGCTTTCTTT	CASSLLRGWGTEAFF
TRBV3-1/TRBV3-2	.	TRBJ2-5	TRBD2	TGTGCCAGCAGTAACGCGGGGGGGAAGGAGACCCAGTACTTC	CASSNAGGKETQYF
TRBV5-1	.	TRBJ2-7	.	TGCGCCAGCAGCCGCGGGGACTTCTCCTACGAGCAGTACTTC	CASSRGDFSYEQYF
TRBV7-9	.	TRBJ2-1	.	TGTGCCAGCAGCCCCCCTGGGGGCGGGAGCGGGTATGAGCAGTTCTTC	CASSPPGGGSGYEQFF
TRBV12-3/TRBV12-4	.	TRBJ1-3	.	TGTGCCAGCGACGCGACAACGGACACCATATATTTT	CASDATTDTIYF
TRBV5-1	.	TRBJ1-2	.	TGCGCCAGCAGACGGGACATAGGGGATGGCTACACCTTC	CASRRDIGDGYTF
TRBV5-1	.	TRBJ2-7	.	TGCGCCAGCAGCTTGGGAGGGTCTGGCTCCTACGAGCAGTACTTC	CASSLGGSGSYEQYF
TRBV18	.	TRBJ2-1	TRBD1	TGTGCCAGCTCGGTGACAGGGGGCAATGAGCAGTTCTTC	CASSVTGGNEQFF
TRBV7-9	.	TRBJ2-4	.	TGTGCCAGCAGCGTTGGGGCGGGAATAGCCAAAAACATTCAGTACTTC	CASSVGAGIAKNIQYF
TRBV3-1/TRBV3-2	.	TRBJ1-6	.	TGTGCCAGCAGCCAAGGGGGTGCGGGAGGGGGTTCACCCCTCCACTTT	CASSQGGAGGGSPLHF
TRBV20-1	.	TRBJ2-7	TRBD2	TGCAGTGCTAGTCCGGGACTAGCGGGCGAGCAGTACTTC	CSASPGLAGEQYF
TRBV27	.	TRBJ2-3	TRBD2	TGTGCCAGCACCCGACTAGCGGGAGGGAGTCGGAGCACAGATACGCAGTATTTT	CASTRLAGGSRSTDTQYF
TRBV7-9	.	TRBJ1-2	.	TGTGCCAGCAGCCCCGCGGGGAGGGGGGGCTATGGCTACACCTTC	CASSPAGRGGYGYTF
TRBV30	.	TRBJ1-6	.	TGTGCCTGGAGCGGCAGTCCGGGTTCACCCCTCCACTTT	CAWSGSPGSPLHF
TRBV4-1	.	TRBJ2-7	TRBD1	TGCGCCAGCAGCCAGGATTCCAGACAGGGTAACTACGAGCAGTACTTC	CASSQDSRQGNYEQYF
TRBV9	.	TRBJ2-5	.	TGTGCCAGCAGCGCAAGCGAGGGCCTTCTACAAGAGACCCAGTACTTC	CASSASEGLLQETQYF
TRBV7-9	.	TRBJ2-1	TRBD2	TGTGCCAGCAGCCCCCCGGCACGGCTAGCGGTTTACAATGAGCAGTTCTTC	CASSPPARLAVYNEQFF
TRBV12-3/TRBV12-4	.	TRBJ2-1	.	TGTGCCAGCAGTTCGGTTATTGAGCAGTTCTTC	CASSSVIEQFF
TRBV2	.	TRBJ1-2	.	TGTGCCAGCAGTGAAGCGGGGCAGGTCTATGGCTACACCTTC	CASSEAGQVYGYTF
TRBV11-2	.	TRBJ2-3	.	TGTGCCAGCAGCTTCGACAGTTTTTCTAGCACAGATACGCAGTATTTT	CASSFDSFSSTDTQYF
TRBV24-1	.	TRBJ2-7	TRBD1	TGTGCCACCAGTGACCCTAGGACAGGGATCGACGAGCAGTACTTC	CATSDPRTGIDEQYF
TRBV4-1	once	TRBJ2-1	TRBD2	TGCGCCAGCAGCTTCCTAGGCTCTAGCGGTTACAATGAGCAGTTCTTC	CASSFLGSSGYNEQFF
TRBV28	.	TRBJ1-6	.	TGTGCCAGTCAAGGAGGGAACAGTTCACCCCTCCACTTT	CASQGGNSSPLHF
TRBV6-5	.	TRBJ1-5	TRBD1	TGTGCCAGCGCTGGACAGGGACGCAATCAGCCCCAGCATTTT	CASAGQGRNQPQHF
TRBV7-9	few	TRBJ2-3	.	TGTGCCAGCAGCTTAACCGGGGGCACAGATACGCAGTATTTT	CASSLTGGTDTQYF
TRBV5-1	.	TRBJ2-3	TRBD1	TGCGCCAGCAGCCTGGACAGGGGGACCACAGATACGCAGTATTTT	CASSLDRGTTDTQYF
TRBV3-1/TRBV3-2	.	TRBJ1-1	TRBD1	TGTGCCAGCAGCCAAGCCGGGTTCGGGACAGGCGACACTGAAGCTTTCTTT	CASSQAGFGTGDTEAFF
TRBV30	.	TRBJ2-7	TRBD2	TGTGCCTGGAAAACTAGCGGGATCCACGAGCAGTACTTC	CAWKTSGIHEQYF